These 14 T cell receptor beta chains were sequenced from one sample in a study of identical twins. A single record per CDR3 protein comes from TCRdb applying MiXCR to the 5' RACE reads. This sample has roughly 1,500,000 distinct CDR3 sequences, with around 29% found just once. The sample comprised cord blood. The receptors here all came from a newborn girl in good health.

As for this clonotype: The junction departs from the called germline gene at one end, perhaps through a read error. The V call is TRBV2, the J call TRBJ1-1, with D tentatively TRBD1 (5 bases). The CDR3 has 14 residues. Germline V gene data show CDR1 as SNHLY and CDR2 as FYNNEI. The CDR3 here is CASSIRVVNTVAFF. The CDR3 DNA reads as TGTGCCAGCAGCATCAGGGTGGTAAACACTGTAGCTTTCTTT.

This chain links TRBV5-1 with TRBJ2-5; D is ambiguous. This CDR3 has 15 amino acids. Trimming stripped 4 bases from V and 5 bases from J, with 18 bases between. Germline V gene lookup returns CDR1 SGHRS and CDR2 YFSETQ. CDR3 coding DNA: TGCGCCAGCAGCCCGAGCACAGTTAGAAGGGAGACCCAGTACTTC. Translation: CASSPSTVRRETQYF.

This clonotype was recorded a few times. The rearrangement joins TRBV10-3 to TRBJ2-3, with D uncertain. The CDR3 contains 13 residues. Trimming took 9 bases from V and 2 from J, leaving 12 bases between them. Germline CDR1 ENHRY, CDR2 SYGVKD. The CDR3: CAMGTPPTDTQYF. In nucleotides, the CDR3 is TGTGCCATGGGAACCCCACCCACAGATACGCAGTATTTT.

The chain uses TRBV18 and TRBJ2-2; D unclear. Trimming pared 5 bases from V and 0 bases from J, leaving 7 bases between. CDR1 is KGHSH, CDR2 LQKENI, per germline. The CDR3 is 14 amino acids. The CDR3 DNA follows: TGTGCCAGCTCAACGGGTGCGAACACCGGGGAGCTGTTTTTT. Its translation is CASSTGANTGELFF.

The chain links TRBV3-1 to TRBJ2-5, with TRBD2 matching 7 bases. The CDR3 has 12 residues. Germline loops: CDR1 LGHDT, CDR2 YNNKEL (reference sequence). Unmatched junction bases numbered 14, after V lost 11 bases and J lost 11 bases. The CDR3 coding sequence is TGTGCCCGCCAGAGACTAGCCGGGGAGCAGTACTTC. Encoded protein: CARQRLAGEQYF.

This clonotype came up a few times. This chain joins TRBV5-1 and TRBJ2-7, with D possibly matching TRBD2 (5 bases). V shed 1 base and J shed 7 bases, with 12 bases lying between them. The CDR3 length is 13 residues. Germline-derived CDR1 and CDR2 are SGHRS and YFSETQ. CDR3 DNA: TGCGCCAGCAGCTTGCACTCATCGGGGGAGCAGTACTTC. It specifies CASSLHSSGEQYF.

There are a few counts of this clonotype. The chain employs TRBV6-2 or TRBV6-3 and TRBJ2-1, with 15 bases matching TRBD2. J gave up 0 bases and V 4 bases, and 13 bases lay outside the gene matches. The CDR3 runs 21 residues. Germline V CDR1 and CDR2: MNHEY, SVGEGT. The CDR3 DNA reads TGTGCCAGCAGTTTGAAACTCGGACTAGCGGGAGGGCGAAGCTCCTACAATGAGCAGTTCTTC. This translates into CASSLKLGLAGGRSSYNEQFF.

The CDR3 protein is CSASSFSNQPQHF. CDR3 in DNA: TGCAGTGCTAGTTCCTTTAGCAATCAGCCCCAGCATTTT. The chain carries TRBV20-1 and TRBJ1-5; D unresolved. Germline CDR1 DFQATT, CDR2 SNEGSKA (reference sequence). CDR3 length equals 13 residues. V shed 3 bases and J shed 0 bases, with 6 bases lying between them.

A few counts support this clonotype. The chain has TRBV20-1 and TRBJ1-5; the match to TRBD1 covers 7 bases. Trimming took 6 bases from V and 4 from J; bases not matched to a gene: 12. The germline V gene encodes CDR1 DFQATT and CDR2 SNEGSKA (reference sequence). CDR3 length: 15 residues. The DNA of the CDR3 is TGCAGTGCCCTAGGAAGGGGGCGCGGGAATCAGCCCCAGCATTTT. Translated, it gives CSALGRGRGNQPQHF.

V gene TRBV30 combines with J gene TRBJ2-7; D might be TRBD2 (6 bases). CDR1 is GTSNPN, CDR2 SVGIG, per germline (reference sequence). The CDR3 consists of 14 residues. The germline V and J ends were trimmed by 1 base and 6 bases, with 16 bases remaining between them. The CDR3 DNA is TGTGCCTGGAGTGCCTCCAGACTAGTAGGCGAGCAGTACTTC. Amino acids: CAWSASRLVGEQYF.

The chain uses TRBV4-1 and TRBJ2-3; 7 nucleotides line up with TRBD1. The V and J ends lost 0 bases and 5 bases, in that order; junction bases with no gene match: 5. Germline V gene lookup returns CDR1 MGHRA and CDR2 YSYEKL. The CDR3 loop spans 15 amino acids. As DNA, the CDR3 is TGCGCCAGCAGCCAAGAACAGGGGCGCAGAGATACGCAGTATTTT. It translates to CASSQEQGRRDTQYF.

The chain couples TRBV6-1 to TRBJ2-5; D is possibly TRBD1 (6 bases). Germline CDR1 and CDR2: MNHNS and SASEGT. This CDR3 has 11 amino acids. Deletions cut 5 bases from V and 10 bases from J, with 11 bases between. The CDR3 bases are TGTGCCAGCAGTACTACAGGGCTCCAGTACTTC. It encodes CASSTTGLQYF.

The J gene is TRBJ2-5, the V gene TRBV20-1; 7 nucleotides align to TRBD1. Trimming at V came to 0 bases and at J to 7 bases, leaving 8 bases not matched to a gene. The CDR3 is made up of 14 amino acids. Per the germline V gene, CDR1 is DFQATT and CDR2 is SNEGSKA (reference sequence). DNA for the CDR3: TGCAGTGCTAGAGATCGACAGGGTGTCTTGACCCAGTACTTC. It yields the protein CSARDRQGVLTQYF.

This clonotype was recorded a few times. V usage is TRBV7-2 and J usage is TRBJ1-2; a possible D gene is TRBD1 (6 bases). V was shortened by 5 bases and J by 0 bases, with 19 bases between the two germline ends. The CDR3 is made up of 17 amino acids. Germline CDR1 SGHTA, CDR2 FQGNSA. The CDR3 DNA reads TGTGCCAGCAGCGAGGACAGCCGGGGGGTTGCTAACTATGGCTACACCTTC. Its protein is CASSEDSRGVANYGYTF.